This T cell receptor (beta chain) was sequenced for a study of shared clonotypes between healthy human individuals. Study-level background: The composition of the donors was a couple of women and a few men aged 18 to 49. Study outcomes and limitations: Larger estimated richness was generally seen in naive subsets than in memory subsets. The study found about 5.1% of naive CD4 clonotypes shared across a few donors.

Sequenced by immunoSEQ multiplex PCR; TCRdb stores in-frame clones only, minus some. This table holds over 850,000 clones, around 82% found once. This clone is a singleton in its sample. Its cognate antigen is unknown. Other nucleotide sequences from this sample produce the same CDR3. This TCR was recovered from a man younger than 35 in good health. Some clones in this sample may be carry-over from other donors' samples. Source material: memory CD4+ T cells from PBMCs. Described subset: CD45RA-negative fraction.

The chain's CDR3 is CASSVGTSGYNEQFF. The DNA for the CDR3 is TGTGCCAGCAGCGTAGGGACTAGCGGATACAATGAGCAGTTCTTC. The V gene is TRBV9, the J gene TRBJ2-1; 10 bases are shared with TRBD2. From germline, CDR1 is SGDLS and CDR2 YYNGEE. The V segment lost 0 bases and the J segment 4 bases; nucleotides outside the gene matches: 1. The CDR3 runs 15 residues. The variable domain in full, with the rest retrieved from reference TRBV9 and TRBJ2-1, is DSGVTQTPKHLITATGQRVTLRCSPRSGDLSVYWYQQSLDQGLQFLIQYYNGEERAKGNILERFSAQQFPDLHSELNLSSLELGDSALYFCASSVGTSGYNEQFFGPGTRLTVL.